These T cell receptor beta chains were read from a single sample in a study of CD8 T cells in Susac syndrome. TCRdb itself ran the immunoSEQ multiplex PCR reads through MiXCR, one entry per CDR3 protein. The sample has about 280,000 distinct CDR3 sequences; more than 75% are singletons. The specimen sequenced was CD8+ T cells from PBMCs. These receptors were taken from a human donor with multiple sclerosis. Each CDR3 is given with its conserved first and last residue. The D gene is left open where the match is weak. Not every row has a clone size; where given, it reads once, few, many or a size class.

V: TRBV10-3
D: TRBD2
J: TRBJ2-7
size: few
DNA: TGTGCCATCACCGATCCCACTAGCGGGACTCTCTACGAGCAGTACTTC
CDR3: CAITDPTSGTLYEQYF

V: TRBV9
D: TRBD2
J: TRBJ2-4
size: .
DNA: TGTGCCAGCAGCGAAGCTAGCGGGTATGGGGAGGCCAAAAACATTCAGTACTTC
CDR3: CASSEASGYGEAKNIQYF

V: TRBV30
D: .
J: TRBJ2-3
size: .
DNA: TGTGCCTGGAGTGGGGCAGGGGCGCTTAGCACAGATACGCAGTATTTT
CDR3: CAWSGAGALSTDTQYF

V: TRBV10-3
D: TRBD1
J: TRBJ1-1
size: once
DNA: TGTGCCATCAGTGAGTATGAGACAGGGGACACTGAAGCTTTCTTT
CDR3: CAISEYETGDTEAFF

V: TRBV5-6
D: .
J: TRBJ2-7
size: .
DNA: TGTGCCAGCAGCAAACAGGTACCCTACGAGCAGTACTTC
CDR3: CASSKQVPYEQYF

V: TRBV7-9
D: .
J: TRBJ2-6
size: .
DNA: TGTGCCAGCAGCTCAACTGATACGATCTCTGGGGCCAACGTCCTGACTTTC
CDR3: CASSSTDTISGANVLTF

V: TRBV5-6
D: TRBD1
J: TRBJ2-3
size: .
DNA: TGTGCCAGCAGCGGGCCGACAGGGGCCGGGGGAGATACGCAGTATTTT
CDR3: CASSGPTGAGGDTQYF

V: TRBV7-9
D: .
J: TRBJ2-7
size: .
DNA: TGTGCCAGCAGCCGCAGCGGAGTGGGAAGCTCCTACGAGCAGTACTTC
CDR3: CASSRSGVGSSYEQYF

V: TRBV25-1
D: TRBD2
J: TRBJ2-1
size: .
DNA: TGTGCCAGCAGTCCGGGAGGACTATACAATGAGCAGTTCTTC
CDR3: CASSPGGLYNEQFF

V: TRBV28
D: .
J: TRBJ1-5
size: .
DNA: TGTGCCAGCAAGCAGGGCACGGGGCAGCCCCAGCATTTT
CDR3: CASKQGTGQPQHF

V: TRBV19
D: .
J: TRBJ2-7
size: .
DNA: TGTGCCAGTGCCTTACAGTGGGCATCCTACGAGCAGTACTTC
CDR3: CASALQWASYEQYF

V: TRBV5-1
D: .
J: TRBJ1-6
size: .
DNA: TGCGCCAGCAGCTTGAATACAGCCCTGCGGGCTAATTCACCCCTCCACTTT
CDR3: CASSLNTALRANSPLHF

V: TRBV5-4
D: TRBD2
J: TRBJ2-5
size: .
DNA: TGTGCCAGCAGCTTGCGGCTAGCGGGAGGCGATGTGTACTTC
CDR3: CASSLRLAGGDVYF

V: TRBV3-1
D: TRBD2
J: TRBJ2-5
size: .
DNA: TGTGCCAGCAGCACACCTACTAGCGGATACCAAGAGACCCAGTACTTC
CDR3: CASSTPTSGYQETQYF

V: TRBV6-1
D: TRBD1
J: TRBJ2-7
size: .
DNA: TGTGCCAGCAGTGATTTCTCTGGGACAGGGAAAAGGAACGCCTACGAGCAGTACTTC
CDR3: CASSDFSGTGKRNAYEQYF

V: TRBV7-3
D: .
J: TRBJ2-7
size: .
DNA: TGTGCCAGCAGCTTCCCGACTAGGCCGCGATCCGAGCAGTACTTC
CDR3: CASSFPTRPRSEQYF

V: TRBV20-1
D: TRBD2
J: TRBJ2-2
size: .
DNA: TGCAGTGCCCAGACTAGGACTAGCGGGAGCCTGAACACCGGGGAGCTGTTTTTT
CDR3: CSAQTRTSGSLNTGELFF

V: TRBV7-9
D: .
J: TRBJ1-1
size: .
DNA: TGTGCCAGCAGCTTACTGGGGTCCGGCTCTGAAGCTTTCTTT
CDR3: CASSLLGSGSEAFF

V: TRBV27
D: TRBD1
J: TRBJ2-7
size: .
DNA: TGTGCCAGCAGTTTATCATACAGGGGGCCGTACGAGCAGTACTTC
CDR3: CASSLSYRGPYEQYF

V: TRBV9
D: .
J: TRBJ2-7
size: .
DNA: TGTGCCAGCAGCGTGACGGCCTACAACGAGCAGTACTTC
CDR3: CASSVTAYNEQYF

V: TRBV10-3
D: .
J: TRBJ1-1
size: .
DNA: TGTGCCATCAGTGAGCCCCGGACCAAATTGAACACTGAAGCTTTCTTT
CDR3: CAISEPRTKLNTEAFF

V: TRBV2
D: .
J: TRBJ1-1
size: .
DNA: TGTGCCAGCATTGTGGGGGGGGACACTGAAGCTTTCTTT
CDR3: CASIVGGDTEAFF

V: TRBV7-9
D: TRBD1
J: TRBJ2-7
size: .
DNA: TGTGCCAGCAGCTGGACAGGGGAGGGCTACGAGCAGTACTTC
CDR3: CASSWTGEGYEQYF

V: TRBV19
D: TRBD1
J: TRBJ2-7
size: .
DNA: TGTGCCAGTAGTACCGGGACAGGGGTATACGAGCAGTACTTC
CDR3: CASSTGTGVYEQYF

V: TRBV9
D: .
J: TRBJ2-1
size: .
DNA: TGTGCCAGCAGCGTAGAAGGCTCCCCGAACAATGAGCAGTTCTTC
CDR3: CASSVEGSPNNEQFF

V: TRBV5-4
D: TRBD1
J: TRBJ2-5
size: .
DNA: TGTGCCAGCAGCCTCAGGGACAGGCCACCCCGGGACCAGTACTTC
CDR3: CASSLRDRPPRDQYF

V: TRBV6-6
D: .
J: TRBJ2-3
size: .
DNA: TGTGCCAGCAACCCCTCGGGCTGGAGAGGCACAGATACGCAGTATTTT
CDR3: CASNPSGWRGTDTQYF

V: TRBV5-6
D: .
J: TRBJ2-1
size: .
DNA: TGTGCCAGCAGCTTCGGGACGTCAGCCTACAATGAGCAGTTCTTC
CDR3: CASSFGTSAYNEQFF

V: TRBV6-7
D: .
J: TRBJ1-1
size: .
DNA: TGTGCCAGCAGTTCGCAGGCTGCGGCTTTCTTT
CDR3: CASSSQAAAFF

V: TRBV30
D: .
J: TRBJ1-1
size: once
DNA: TGTGCCTGGAGTTCCTATTGGGACAACACTGAAGCTTTCTTT
CDR3: CAWSSYWDNTEAFF

V: TRBV7-9
D: .
J: TRBJ2-7
size: .
DNA: TGTGCCAGCAGCTTGGGACCGAAAGGCGAGCAGTACTTC
CDR3: CASSLGPKGEQYF

V: TRBV9
D: TRBD1
J: TRBJ2-7
size: few
DNA: TGTGCCAGCAGCTCCTCGTCGAGGACAGGGTACGACGAGCAGTACTTC
CDR3: CASSSSSRTGYDEQYF

V: TRBV14
D: .
J: TRBJ2-7
size: .
DNA: TGTGCCAGCAGCCAATTACTGGGCCGGAGCTCCTACGAGCAGTACTTC
CDR3: CASSQLLGRSSYEQYF